Shown below are 21 T cell receptor beta chains from a single sample sequenced in a study of T cells in pancreatic ductal adenocarcinoma. The selected patients with pancreatic ductal adenocarcinoma had surgery but no neoadjuvant therapy. Libraries were prepared by immunoSEQ multiplex PCR; TCRdb keeps only in-frame clonotypes and omits some of them. The table has about 31,000 clones, around nine tenths seen once. Input material: PBMCs. The receptors stem from a human donor with pancreatic ductal adenocarcinoma.

The V and J genes are TRBV7-9 and TRBJ2-1; 9 nucleotides agree with TRBD1. The CDR3 consists of 15 residues. Losses at the gene ends were 5 bases for V and 2 bases for J; bases not matched to a gene: 4. Germline CDR1 reads SEHNR; CDR2 reads FQNEAQ (reference sequence). The CDR3 sequence: CASSNRDRAYNEQFF. For the CDR3, the DNA is TGTGCCAGCAGCAACCGGGACAGGGCCTACAATGAGCAGTTCTTC. The whole variable domain, remainder taken from reference TRBV7-9 and TRBJ2-1, is DTGVSQNPRHKITKRGQNVTFRCDPISEHNRLYWYRQTLGQGPEFLTYFQNEAQLEKSRLLSDRFSAERPKGSFSTLEIQRTEQGDSAMYLCASSNRDRAYNEQFFGPGTRLTVL.

This clone turned up a few times. The rearrangement uses TRBV27 and TRBJ2-7; 7 bases match TRBD1. CDR1 and CDR2 from the germline V gene are MNHEY and SMNVEV (reference sequence). The CDR3 sequence is 15 residues long. The J segment lost 2 bases and the V segment lost 4 bases, leaving 8 bases of the junction unmatched. The CDR3 is CASSSYRGRTYEQYF. The CDR3 DNA follows: TGTGCCAGCAGTTCCTACAGGGGCCGAACCTACGAGCAGTACTTC.

A remark on this clone: At one end, the junction sequence differs from germline, possibly due to a read error. The chain combines TRBV2 with TRBJ2-2; 9 positions match TRBD1. The CDR3 runs 15 residues. The germline V gene encodes CDR1 SNHLY and CDR2 FYNNEI. CDR3 protein: CASREGTGRTGELFF. CDR3 nucleotides: TGTGCCAGCAGGGAAGGGACAGGGCGTACCGGGGAGCTGTTTTTT.

J is TRBJ1-2 and V is TRBV19, with 8 bases aligning to TRBD1. Trimming at V came to 6 bases and at J to 0 bases, leaving 3 bases not matched to a gene. The CDR3 covers 14 residues. CDR1 is LNHDA, CDR2 SQIVND, per germline (reference sequence). The CDR3 DNA reads TGTGCCAGTAGAGACAGGGGTTCTAACTATGGCTACACCTTC. It codes for CASRDRGSNYGYTF.

This clone was counted a few times. The chain has TRBV4-1 and TRBJ1-1; D unclear. The CDR3 sequence is 13 residues long. The germline gives CDR1 MGHRA, CDR2 YSYEKL. V was trimmed by 3 bases and J by 1 base, leaving 6 bases between them. This CDR3 is CASSHPRNTEAFF. CDR3 sequence (DNA): TGCGCCAGCAGCCACCCCAGGAACACTGAAGCTTTCTTT.

CDR3 loop: CASSLNQGHGELFF. The CDR3 DNA follows: TGTGCCAGCAGTTTAAACCAGGGCCACGGGGAGCTGTTTTTT. The chain joins TRBV27 to TRBJ2-2, with D perhaps matching TRBD1 (5 bases). CDR3 length equals 14 residues. Per the germline V gene, CDR1 is MNHEY and CDR2 is SMNVEV (reference sequence). V lost 2 bases and J lost 7, with 11 bases in between.

This rearrangement joins TRBV5-1 to TRBJ2-7; the match to TRBD2 covers 8 bases. Unmatched junction bases numbered 8, after V lost 6 bases and J lost 0 bases. CDR1 is SGHRS and CDR2 is YFSETQ in the germline V gene. This CDR3 region has 15 residues. The CDR3 spells CASKASGHSSYEQYF. CDR3 DNA: TGCGCCAGCAAGGCTAGCGGGCATAGCTCCTACGAGCAGTACTTC.

This chain uses TRBV2 with TRBJ2-7; D might be TRBD1 (5 bases). The CDR3 totals 15 residues. The V end was cut by 4 bases, the J end by 7 bases, with 20 bases between. Germline CDR1 and CDR2: SNHLY and FYNNEI. The CDR3 DNA follows: TGTGCCAGCAGTGGCCCCCCCCGAGGAGCAGGGGAGCAGTACTTC. Protein sequence: CASSGPPRGAGEQYF.

Only one count was recorded for this clone. CDR3 nucleotides: TGCGCCAGCAGTGCCCCGAGGGGGGTAGGAAACACCATATATTTT. It specifies CASSAPRGVGNTIYF. This chain uses TRBV10-1 with TRBJ1-3; maybe TRBD1 (6 bases). The length of the CDR3 is 15 residues. Deletions cut 4 bases from V and 4 bases from J, with 14 bases between. Germline values: CDR1 WNHNN, CDR2 SYGVQD (reference sequence).

Only one count was recorded for this clone. The gene calls are TRBV9 and TRBJ2-1, with 8 positions matching TRBD2. Germline V gene sequence: CDR1 SGDLS, CDR2 YYNGEE. The CDR3 spans 19 residues. The J segment lost 5 bases and the V segment lost 0 bases, leaving 16 bases of the junction unmatched. Here the CDR3 DNA reads TGTGCCAGCAGCGTAGGGAAGGGCTTTGGGACTAGTGTCCACAATGAGCAGTTCTTC. This translates into CASSVGKGFGTSVHNEQFF.

This clone was detected only a few times. The chain combines TRBV4-3 with TRBJ1-4; no definite D call. Germline V CDR1 and CDR2: LGHNA, YSLEER. The ends were cut back, 3 bases at V and 0 bases at J, with 11 bases in the middle. This CDR3 region has 16 residues. CDR3 in amino acids: CASSQRYSSTNEKLFF. DNA for the CDR3: TGCGCCAGCAGCCAGCGCTACAGCTCAACTAATGAAAAACTGTTTTTT.

The rearrangement links TRBV4-2 to TRBJ2-1; possibly TRBD2 for D (6 bases). Trimming stripped 3 bases from V and 2 bases from J, with 17 bases between. Germline V gene lookup returns CDR1 LGHNA and CDR2 YNFKEQ. The CDR3 spans 17 residues. This CDR3 reads CASSQAADGGTYNEQFF. The CDR3 nucleotides read TGTGCCAGCAGCCAGGCGGCCGACGGCGGGACCTACAATGAGCAGTTCTTC.

The chain combines TRBV11-1 with TRBJ2-2; TRBD1 matches at 7 bases. Germline-derived CDR1 and CDR2 are SGHAT and FQDESV (reference sequence). V trimming: 3 bases; J trimming: 5 bases; junction bases outside the gene matches: 3. CDR3 length equals 14 residues. The DNA for the CDR3 is TGTGCCAGCAGCTTCGACAGGGTTACCGGGGAGCTGTTTTTT. It specifies CASSFDRVTGELFF. Supplemented by reference TRBV11-1 and TRBJ2-2, the full variable domain reads EAEVAQSPRYKITEKSQAVAFWCDPISGHATLYWYRQILGQGPELLVQFQDESVVDDSQLPKDRFSAERLKGVDSTLKIQPAELGDSAMYLCASSFDRVTGELFFGEGSRLTVL.

This chain uses TRBV7-8 with TRBJ2-2, with D uncertain. V shed 4 bases and J shed 6 bases, with 18 bases lying between them. This CDR3 is built from 16 residues. Germline V gene data show CDR1 as SGHVS and CDR2 as FQNEAQ. CDR3 in DNA: TGTGCCAGCAGCTCGGACCGACCAGAGATCTCCGGGGAGCTGTTTTTT. Protein product: CASSSDRPEISGELFF.

The genes are TRBV5-5 and TRBJ2-5; weak D call: TRBD1 (5 bases). The J call may not be correct, given that the DNA end is closer to TRBJ2-7. CDR1 is SGHKS and CDR2 is YYEKEE in the germline V gene (reference sequence). This CDR3 is 14 amino acids long. The CDR3, as DNA: TGTGCCAGCAGCTTGCTCGACCAGGGCAACGAGCAGTACTTC. Translated, it gives CASSLLDQGNEQYF.

The genes are TRBV11-2 and TRBJ2-7; D is undetermined. Germline V gene data show CDR1 as SGHAT and CDR2 as FQNNGV. The CDR3 is 15 amino acids. Trimming cost V 1 base and J 6 bases, with 16 bases left between them. CDR3 amino acids: CASSLGGLLAGEQYF. CDR3 in DNA: TGTGCCAGCAGCTTAGGGGGTCTACTCGCCGGCGAGCAGTACTTC.

Regarding this clone: One junction end does not reproduce the germline sequence, and a read error may be involved. The chain joins TRBV7-7 to TRBJ2-2, with D possibly matching TRBD2 (6 bases). The germline gives CDR1 SSHAT, CDR2 FNYEAQ (reference sequence). The CDR3 is 15 amino acids. This CDR3 reads CASSLRDSGTGELFF. CDR3 nucleotides: TGTGCTAGCAGCCTGCGGGACTCCGGAACCGGGGAGCTGTTTTTT.

The CDR3 bases are TGTGCCAGCTGGGGGTTGGCGGGAGATCGCTACGAGCAGTACTTC. Encoded protein: CASWGLAGDRYEQYF. The V gene is TRBV5-6, the J gene TRBJ2-7, with 7 bases fitting TRBD2. After removal of 7 bases from V and 3 bases from J, the junction contained 13 bases not matched to a gene. Germline CDR1 and CDR2: SGHDT and YYEEEE. This CDR3 contains 15 residues.

This clone came up once. This chain joins TRBV5-8 and TRBJ2-7; D ambiguous. V lost 7 bases and J 2 bases, leaving 16 bases between the germline ends. Germline-derived CDR1 and CDR2 are SGHTS and YDEGEE. The length of the CDR3 is 14 residues. The CDR3 bases are TGTGCCAGCCTACCTTCCCAGCTTACCTACGAGCAGTACTTC. Translating it yields CASLPSQLTYEQYF.

The chain has TRBV7-6 and TRBJ2-5; D remains ambiguous. This CDR3 has 12 residues. Germline-derived CDR1 and CDR2 are SGHVS and FNYEAQ. With 3 bases removed from V and 6 bases from J, the gap between germline ends came to 8 bases. The CDR3 reads CASSLGRKTQYF. In nucleotides, the CDR3 is TGTGCCAGCAGCTTGGGTCGTAAGACCCAGTACTTC.

The rearrangement joins TRBV11-3 to TRBJ2-7; tentatively, D is TRBD1 (7 bases). Trimming stripped 5 bases from V and 7 bases from J, with 21 bases between. CDR1 and CDR2 from the germline V gene are SGHNT and YENEEA. The CDR3 extends over 15 amino acids. In DNA, the CDR3 is TGTGCCAGCAGCCCCCGACAGGGAGGAGCCGGGGAGCAGTACTTC. It translates to CASSPRQGGAGEQYF.